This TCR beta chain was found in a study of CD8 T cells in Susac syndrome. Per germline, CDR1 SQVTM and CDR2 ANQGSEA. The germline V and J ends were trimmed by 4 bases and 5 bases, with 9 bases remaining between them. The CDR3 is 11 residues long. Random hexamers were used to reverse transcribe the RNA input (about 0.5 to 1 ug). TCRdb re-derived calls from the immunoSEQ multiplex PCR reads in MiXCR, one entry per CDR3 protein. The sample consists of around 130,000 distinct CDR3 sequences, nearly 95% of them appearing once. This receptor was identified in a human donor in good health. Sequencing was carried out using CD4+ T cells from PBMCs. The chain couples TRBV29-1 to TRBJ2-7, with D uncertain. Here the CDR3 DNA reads TGCAGCGTTGGCGAGTTCGACGAGCAGTACTTC. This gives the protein CSVGEFDEQYF.